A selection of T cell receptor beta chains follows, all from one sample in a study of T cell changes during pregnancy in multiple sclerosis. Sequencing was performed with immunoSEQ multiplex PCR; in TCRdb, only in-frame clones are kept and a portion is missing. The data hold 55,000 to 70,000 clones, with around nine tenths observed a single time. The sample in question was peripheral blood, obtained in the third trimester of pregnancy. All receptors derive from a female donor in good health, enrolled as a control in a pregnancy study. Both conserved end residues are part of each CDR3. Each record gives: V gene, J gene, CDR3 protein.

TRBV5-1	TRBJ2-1	CASSLAPRDYDEQFF
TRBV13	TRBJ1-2	CASSPTAPGGYTF
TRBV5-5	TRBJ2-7	CASSLEQRTTYEQYF
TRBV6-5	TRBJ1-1	CASSQTGGVTEAFF
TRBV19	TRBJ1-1	CASSMGQVVGVGTEAFF
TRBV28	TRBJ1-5	CASQTEPLNQPQHF
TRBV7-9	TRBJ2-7	CASSLAPDSQGAYEQYF
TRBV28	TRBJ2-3	CASTLTDTQYF
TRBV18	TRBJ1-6	CASSSQGAGSPLHF
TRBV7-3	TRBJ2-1	CASSSGQGAGNEQFF
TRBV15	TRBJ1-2	CATTEGSPIRGYTF
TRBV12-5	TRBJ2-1	CASGSSGTALYNEQFF
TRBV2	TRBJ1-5	CASTGPNQPQHF
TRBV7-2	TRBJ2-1	CASSLELPTSGYNEQFF
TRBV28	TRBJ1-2	CASSLGRDSQINYGYTF
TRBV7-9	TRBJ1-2	CASSLGAADYGYTF
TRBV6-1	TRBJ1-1	CASSVGKRGGPEAFF
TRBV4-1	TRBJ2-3	CASSQGPGQGGADTQYF
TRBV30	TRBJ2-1	CAWVSGVNEQFF
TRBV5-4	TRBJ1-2	CASSPTGTGHGYTF
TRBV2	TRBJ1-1	CASSEGLRLAFF
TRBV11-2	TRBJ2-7	CASSPALHLGEQYF
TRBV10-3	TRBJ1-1	CAIRDSPNTEAFF
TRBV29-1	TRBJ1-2	CSAGGGPYGYTF
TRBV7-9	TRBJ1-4	CASSLMLEKTGEKLFF
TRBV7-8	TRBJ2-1	CASSSLDRGRDNEQFF
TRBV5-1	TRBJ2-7	CASSMTGVGYEQYF
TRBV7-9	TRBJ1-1	CASSFYQGMNTEAFF